This T cell receptor beta chain came from a study of T cell repertoires in cytomegalovirus infection (dated by TCRdb to about 2019). Regarding the complete study: Donor HLA type was relevant to the analysis, because carriage of CMV infection together with the matching HLA type was indicated by public TCR beta signatures.

Instrument used: Illumina HiSeq 1500. Using fastp trimming at Q25 and MiXCR clonotype assembly, TCRdb reanalyzed the public sequencing data and kept in-frame beta chains. CDR3 protein sequences are deduplicated, and each keeps its most common genes and DNA. The table for this sample lists 600,000 to 800,000 distinct CDR3 sequences; about 24% of them were counted only once. The top ten clones comprise under 8.5% of the sample. What the work shows at the level of the full study, not this receptor alone: Cumulative frequency of public TCR beta family members discriminated carriers of CMV infection plus the relevant HLA type in this cohort and an independent approximately 370-donor cohort. The ex vivo response was dominated by HLA-C-restricted CMV-specific TCR beta clonotypes, which also provided the single most frequent clonotype in two of eight donors.

A note on this clonotype: The antigen this receptor binds is unknown. Base quality data are lacking; no much larger clone is found one base away.

The clonotype comes from a human donor in good health (CMV status not recorded). Some clones in this sample may be carry-over from other donors' samples. Sequencing input: CD8+ T cells from PBMCs.

The CDR3 sequence is CSAPPAGAYGYTF. Read as DNA, the sequence is TGCAGTGCTCCTCCGGCAGGGGCCTATGGCTACACCTTC. In this chain, TRBV20-1 is recombined with TRBJ1-2; TRBD1 might be the D gene, on 6 matching bases. CDR1 and CDR2 (DFQATT, SNEGSKA) derive from the germline V gene (reference sequence). Trimming removed 5 bases from V and 4 bases from J, leaving 14 bases between the germline ends. From cysteine to phenylalanine, the CDR3 is 13 amino acids long. The DNA shown is the 39-base CDR3, in frame from base 1.